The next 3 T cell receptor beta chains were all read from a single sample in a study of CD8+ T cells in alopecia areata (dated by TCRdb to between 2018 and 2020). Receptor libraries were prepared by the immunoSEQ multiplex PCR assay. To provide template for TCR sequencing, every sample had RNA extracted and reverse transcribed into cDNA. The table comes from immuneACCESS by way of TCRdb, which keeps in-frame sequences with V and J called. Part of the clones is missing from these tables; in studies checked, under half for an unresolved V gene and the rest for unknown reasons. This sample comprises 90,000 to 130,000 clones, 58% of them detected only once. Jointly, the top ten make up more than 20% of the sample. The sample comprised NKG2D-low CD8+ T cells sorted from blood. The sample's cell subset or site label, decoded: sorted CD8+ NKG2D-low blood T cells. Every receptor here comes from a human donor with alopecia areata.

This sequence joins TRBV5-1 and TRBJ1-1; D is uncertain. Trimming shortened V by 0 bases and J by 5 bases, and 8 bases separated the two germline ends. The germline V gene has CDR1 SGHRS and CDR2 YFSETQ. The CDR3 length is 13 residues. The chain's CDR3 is CASSLDPVTEAFF. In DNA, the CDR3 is TGCGCCAGCAGCTTGGACCCCGTTACTGAAGCTTTCTTT.

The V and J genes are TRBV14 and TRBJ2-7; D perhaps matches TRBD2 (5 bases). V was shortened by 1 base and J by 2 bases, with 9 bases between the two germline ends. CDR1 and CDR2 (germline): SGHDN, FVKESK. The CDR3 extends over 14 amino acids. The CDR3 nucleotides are TGTGCCAGCAGCCAAGCGGGGTCGACCTACGAGCAGTACTTC. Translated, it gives CASSQAGSTYEQYF.

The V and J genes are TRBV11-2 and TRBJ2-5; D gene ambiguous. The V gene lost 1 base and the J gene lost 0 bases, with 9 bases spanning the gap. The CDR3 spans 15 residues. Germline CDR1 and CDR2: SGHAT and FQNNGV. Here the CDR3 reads CASSLAASYQETQYF. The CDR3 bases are TGTGCCAGCAGCTTAGCGGCTAGTTACCAAGAGACCCAGTACTTC.